The 6 T cell receptor beta chains below come from one sample, sequenced in a study of T cell responses to AZD1222 COVID-19 vaccine. The data were produced by immunoSEQ multiplex PCR, yet TCRdb's version contains in-frame clones alone and is incomplete. The sample holds 90,000 to 150,000 clones, 88% seen once. The input for sequencing was peripheral blood, taken on day 0 of AZD1222 vaccination. Source of these receptors: an adult in good health.

V gene TRBV6-2 or TRBV6-3 combines with J gene TRBJ1-5; 7 nucleotides line up with TRBD1. Trimming removed 1 base from V and 0 bases from J; junction bases left unmatched: 3. The CDR3 length is 16 residues. Germline lookup yields CDR1 MNHEY and CDR2 SVGEGT. The CDR3 bases are TGTGCCAGCAGTTACTGGACAGGAGATAGCAATCAGCCCCAGCATTTT. Protein sequence: CASSYWTGDSNQPQHF.

This clone was seen a few times. J is TRBJ1-2 and V is TRBV13; D is unresolved. The CDR3 sequence is 13 residues long. CDR1 is PRHDT, CDR2 FYEKMQ, per germline (reference sequence). The V end lost 6 bases, the J end lost 1 base, and 9 bases lay between the germline ends. CDR3: CASSPANNYGYTF. The CDR3 DNA reads as TGTGCCAGCAGTCCAGCTAATAACTATGGCTACACCTTC.

The chain employs TRBV19 and TRBJ1-3; possible D gene TRBD1, 5 bases. The CDR3 spans 15 residues. Germline CDR1 LNHDA, CDR2 SQIVND (reference sequence). V lost 7 bases to trimming and J lost 1 base, with 14 bases between them. CDR3 DNA sequence: TGTGCCAGTAATCAACAGGTTTCTTCTGGAAACACCATATATTTT. This encodes CASNQQVSSGNTIYF.

The chain is built from TRBV2 and TRBJ1-1, with TRBD1 matching 7 bases. CDR3 length equals 15 residues. After removal of 0 bases from V and 8 bases from J, the junction contained 9 bases not matched to a gene. Germline V gene sequence: CDR1 SNHLY, CDR2 FYNNEI. The CDR3 loop is CASSEARGGSGEAFF. CDR3 coding DNA: TGTGCCAGCAGTGAAGCAAGAGGGGGCAGCGGAGAAGCTTTCTTT.

The chain links TRBV5-1 to TRBJ2-7, with D maybe TRBD1 (6 bases). Between the trimmed V and J ends, which lost 3 bases and 5 bases, there was a span of 24 bases. The germline gives CDR1 SGHRS, CDR2 YFSETQ. CDR3 length: 17 residues. The CDR3 nucleotides are TGCGCCAGCAGCTCCTCTTTGGGGGCAGGGTATAAACACGAGCAGTACTTC. Translating it yields CASSSSLGAGYKHEQYF.

The chain recombines TRBV7-8 with TRBJ1-4; D gene uncertain. The V end lost 5 bases, the J end lost 5 bases, and 15 bases lay between the germline ends. From germline, CDR1 is SGHVS and CDR2 FQNEAQ. The CDR3 extends over 15 amino acids. The CDR3 sequence is CASSEAGVPNEKLFF. As DNA, the CDR3 is TGTGCCAGCAGCGAAGCCGGGGTCCCGAATGAAAAACTGTTTTTT. Together with reference TRBV7-8 and TRBJ1-4, the CDR3 gives the full variable domain: GAGVSQSPRYKVAKRGQDVALRCDPISGHVSLFWYQQALGQGPEFLTYFQNEAQLDKSGLPSDRFFAERPEGSVSTLKIQRTQQEDSAVYLCASSEAGVPNEKLFFGSGTQLSVL.